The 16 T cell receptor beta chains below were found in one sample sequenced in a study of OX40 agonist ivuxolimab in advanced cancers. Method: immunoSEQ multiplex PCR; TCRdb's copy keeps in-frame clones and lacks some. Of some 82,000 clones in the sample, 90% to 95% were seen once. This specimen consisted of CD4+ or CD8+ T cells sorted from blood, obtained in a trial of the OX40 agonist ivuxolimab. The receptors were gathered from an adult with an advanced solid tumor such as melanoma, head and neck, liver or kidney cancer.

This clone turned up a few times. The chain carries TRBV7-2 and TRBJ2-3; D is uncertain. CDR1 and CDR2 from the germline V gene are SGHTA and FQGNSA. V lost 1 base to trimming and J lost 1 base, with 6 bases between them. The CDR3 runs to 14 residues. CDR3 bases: TGTGCCAGCAGCTTAGGAGCTCGCACAGATACGCAGTATTTT. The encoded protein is CASSLGARTDTQYF.

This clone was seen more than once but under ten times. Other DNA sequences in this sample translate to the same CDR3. CDR3 residues: CASSPTGLRINEQFF. CDR3 bases: TGTGCCAGCAGCCCGACGGGCCTGCGTATCAATGAGCAGTTCTTC. The chain employs TRBV7-2 and TRBJ2-1; the D is unclear. Germline V gene lookup returns CDR1 SGHTA and CDR2 FQGNSA. The CDR3 has 15 amino acids. Trimming stripped 5 bases from V and 6 bases from J, with 17 bases between.

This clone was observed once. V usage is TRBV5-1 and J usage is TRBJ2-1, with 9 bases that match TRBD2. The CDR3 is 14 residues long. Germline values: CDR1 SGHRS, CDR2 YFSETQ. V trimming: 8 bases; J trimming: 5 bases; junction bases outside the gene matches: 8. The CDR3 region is CASSLAGPNNEQFF. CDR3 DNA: TGCGCCAGTAGTCTAGCGGGACCAAACAATGAGCAGTTCTTC.

The CDR3 DNA reads as TGTGCCAGCAGCTGGGCAGGGACAGACAATGAGCAGTTCTTC. It specifies CASSWAGTDNEQFF. The V call is TRBV9, the J call TRBJ2-1, with 7 bases matching TRBD1. CDR1 is SGDLS, CDR2 YYNGEE, per germline. V was pared by 4 bases and J by 5 bases, with 6 bases of the junction left unmatched. This CDR3 contains 14 residues.

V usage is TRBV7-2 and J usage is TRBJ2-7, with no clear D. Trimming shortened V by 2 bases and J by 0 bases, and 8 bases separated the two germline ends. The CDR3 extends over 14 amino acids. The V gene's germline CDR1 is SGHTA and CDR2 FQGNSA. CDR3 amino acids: CASSLLLNSYEQYF. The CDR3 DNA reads TGTGCCAGCAGCTTACTATTAAACTCCTACGAGCAGTACTTC.

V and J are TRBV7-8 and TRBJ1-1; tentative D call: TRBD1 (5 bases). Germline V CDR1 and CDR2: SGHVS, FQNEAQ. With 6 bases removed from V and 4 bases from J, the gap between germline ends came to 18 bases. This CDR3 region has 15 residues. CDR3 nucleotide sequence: TGTGCCAGCAGATACAAAACCGAACAGGCCACTGAAGCTTTCTTT. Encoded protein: CASRYKTEQATEAFF.

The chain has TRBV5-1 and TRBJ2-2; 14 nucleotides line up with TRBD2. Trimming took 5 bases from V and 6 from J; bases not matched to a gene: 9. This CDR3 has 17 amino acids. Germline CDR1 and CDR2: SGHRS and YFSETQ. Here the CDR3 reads CASSGTSGSIGAGELFF. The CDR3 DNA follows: TGCGCCAGCAGTGGGACTAGCGGGAGTATCGGGGCCGGGGAGCTGTTTTTT.

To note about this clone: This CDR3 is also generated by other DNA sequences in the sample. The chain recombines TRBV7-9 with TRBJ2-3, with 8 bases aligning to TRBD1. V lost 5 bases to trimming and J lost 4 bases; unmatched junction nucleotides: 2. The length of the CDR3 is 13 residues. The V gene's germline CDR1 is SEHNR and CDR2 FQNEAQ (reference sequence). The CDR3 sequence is CASSPRGPDTQYF. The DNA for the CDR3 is TGTGCCAGCAGCCCCAGGGGGCCAGATACGCAGTATTTT.

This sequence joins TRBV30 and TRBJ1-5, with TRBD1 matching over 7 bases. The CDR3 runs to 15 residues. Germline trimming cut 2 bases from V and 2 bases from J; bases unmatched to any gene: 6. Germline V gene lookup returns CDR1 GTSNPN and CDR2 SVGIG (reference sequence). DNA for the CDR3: TGTGCCTGGAGTATTACAGGGGAAGGCAATCAGCCCCAGCATTTT. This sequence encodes CAWSITGEGNQPQHF.

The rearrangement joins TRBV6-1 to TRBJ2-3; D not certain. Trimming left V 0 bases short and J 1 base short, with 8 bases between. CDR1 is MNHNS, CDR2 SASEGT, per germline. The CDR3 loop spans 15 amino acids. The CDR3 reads CASSEALGRTDTQYF. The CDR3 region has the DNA TGTGCCAGCAGTGAAGCCCTGGGCCGCACAGATACGCAGTATTTT.

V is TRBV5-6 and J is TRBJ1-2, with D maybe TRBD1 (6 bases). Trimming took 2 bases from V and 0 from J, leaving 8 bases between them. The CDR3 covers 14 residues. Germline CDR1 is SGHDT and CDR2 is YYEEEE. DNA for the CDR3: TGTGCCAGCAGCTTACAGGGTGCTAACTATGGCTACACCTTC. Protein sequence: CASSLQGANYGYTF.

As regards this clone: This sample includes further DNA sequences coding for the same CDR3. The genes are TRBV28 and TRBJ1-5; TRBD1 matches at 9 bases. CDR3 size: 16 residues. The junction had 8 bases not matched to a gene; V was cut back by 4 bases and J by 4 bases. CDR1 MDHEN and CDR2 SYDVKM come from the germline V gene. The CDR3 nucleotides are TGTGCCAGCAGTTCGGGGGGACAGGGACGAAATCAGCCCCAGCATTTT. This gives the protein CASSSGGQGRNQPQHF.

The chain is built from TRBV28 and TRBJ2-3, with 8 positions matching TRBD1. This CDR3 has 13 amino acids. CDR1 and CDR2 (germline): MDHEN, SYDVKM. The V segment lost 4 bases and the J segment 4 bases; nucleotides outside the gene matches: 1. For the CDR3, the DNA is TGTGCCAGCAGTTGGACAGGGTCAGATACGCAGTATTTT. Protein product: CASSWTGSDTQYF.

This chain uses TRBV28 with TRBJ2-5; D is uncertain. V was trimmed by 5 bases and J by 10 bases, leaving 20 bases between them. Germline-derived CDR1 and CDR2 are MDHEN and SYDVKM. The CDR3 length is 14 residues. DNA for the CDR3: TGTGCCAGCAGTGACGGGCAGCTACTCCACCGCCAGTACTTC. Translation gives CASSDGQLLHRQYF.

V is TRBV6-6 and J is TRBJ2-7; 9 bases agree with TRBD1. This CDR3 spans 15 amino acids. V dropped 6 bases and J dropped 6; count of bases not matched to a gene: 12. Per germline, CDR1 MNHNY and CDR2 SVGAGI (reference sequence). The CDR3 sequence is CASSLRGQGMAEQYF. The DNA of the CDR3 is TGTGCCAGCAGCCTAAGGGGACAGGGTATGGCCGAGCAGTACTTC.

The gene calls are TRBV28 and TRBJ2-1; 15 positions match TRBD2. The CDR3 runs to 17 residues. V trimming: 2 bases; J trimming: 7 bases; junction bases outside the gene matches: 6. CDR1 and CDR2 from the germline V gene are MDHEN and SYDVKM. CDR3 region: CASSLATGTSGRNEQFF. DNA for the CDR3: TGTGCCAGCAGTTTAGCGACCGGGACTAGCGGGAGGAATGAGCAGTTCTTC.